These 8 T cell receptor beta chains were sequenced from one sample in a study of blood T cell repertoires in COVID-19. Sequenced by immunoSEQ multiplex PCR; TCRdb stores in-frame clones only, minus some. Of fewer than 150,000 clones in the sample, about 83% are singletons; the top ten hold more than 3.5%. Source material: peripheral blood. All receptors derive from a woman in her 40s with acute or convalescent COVID-19.

CDR3 DNA: TGTGCCAGCAGCCCCGGGTCAGGGGTTAATTCACCCCTCCACTTT. Amino acid sequence: CASSPGSGVNSPLHF. The chain couples TRBV5-5 to TRBJ1-6, with D possibly matching TRBD1 (6 bases). The CDR3 is 15 amino acids. V lost 4 bases and J lost 6, with 14 bases in between. Germline V gene data show CDR1 as SGHKS and CDR2 as YYEKEE (reference sequence). The entire variable domain, with the rest obtained from reference TRBV5-5 and TRBJ1-6, is as follows: DAGVTQSPTHLIKTRGQQVTLRCSPISGHKSVSWYQQVLGQGPQFIFQYYEKEERGRGNFPDRFSARQFPNYSSELNVNALLLGDSALYLCASSPGSGVNSPLHFGNGTRLTVT.

The chain employs TRBV4-1 and TRBJ1-5; D might be TRBD1 (6 bases). The CDR3 spans 16 residues. Deletions cut 3 bases from V and 2 bases from J, with 14 bases between. Germline lookup yields CDR1 MGHRA and CDR2 YSYEKL. The CDR3 loop reads CASSHPGQFGNQPQHF. The CDR3 DNA reads TGCGCCAGCAGCCACCCCGGACAGTTTGGCAATCAGCCCCAGCATTTT.

The V gene is TRBV11-2, the J gene TRBJ1-2; D gene ambiguous. CDR3 length: 14 amino acids. CDR1 and CDR2 from the germline V gene are SGHAT and FQNNGV. Trimming removed 1 base from V and 2 bases from J, with 8 bases in between. In nucleotides, the CDR3 is TGTGCCAGCAGCTTAGGCGGGAGGAACTATGGCTACACCTTC. Its protein is CASSLGGRNYGYTF.

This sequence joins TRBV28 and TRBJ2-7, with 9 bases aligning to TRBD1. CDR1 is MDHEN and CDR2 is SYDVKM in the germline V gene. The CDR3 has 15 residues. Losses at the gene ends were 4 bases for V and 6 bases for J; bases not matched to a gene: 10. For the CDR3, the DNA is TGTGCCAGCAGTTCCCCGGGACAGGGAAATGCCGAGCAGTACTTC. Its translation is CASSSPGQGNAEQYF.

The rearrangement joins TRBV7-3 to TRBJ2-7; weak D call: TRBD1 (5 bases). The CDR3 is 14 amino acids. Germline V gene sequence: CDR1 SGHTA, CDR2 FQGTGA. Deletions cut 1 base from V and 5 bases from J, with 12 bases between. The CDR3 protein is CASSLMAGSNEQYF. In DNA form, the CDR3 reads TGTGCCAGCAGCTTAATGGCAGGGTCTAACGAGCAGTACTTC.

This CDR3 is CATSENRFYGYTF. CDR3 nucleotide sequence: TGTGCCACCAGTGAAAACAGGTTCTATGGCTACACCTTC. The chain joins TRBV24-1 to TRBJ1-2, with a weak D call TRBD1 (5 bases). The V end was cut by 4 bases, the J end by 4 bases, with 9 bases between. CDR3 length equals 13 residues. Germline V lookup: CDR1 KGHDR, CDR2 SFDVKD.

V usage is TRBV7-2 and J usage is TRBJ2-5, with 10 bases matching TRBD2. Unmatched junction bases numbered 10, after V lost 8 bases and J lost 1 base. Germline loops: CDR1 SGHTA, CDR2 FQGNSA. The CDR3 has 16 amino acids. DNA for the CDR3: TGTGCCAGCGGGGCGGGTAGGACTAGCGGCCAAGAGACCCAGTACTTC. Its protein product is CASGAGRTSGQETQYF.

The J gene is TRBJ2-1, the V gene TRBV7-2; D is perhaps TRBD2 (5 bases). The length of the CDR3 is 13 residues. In germline, CDR1 is SGHTA, CDR2 FQGNSA. Trimming removed 0 bases at V and 10 bases at J, with 10 bases between. The CDR3 spells CASSLAIGREQFF. The CDR3 bases are TGTGCCAGCAGCTTAGCGATAGGGAGAGAGCAGTTCTTC.